Sequencing of this T cell receptor (beta chain) was carried out in a study of cytomegalovirus exposure and HLA in healthy donors. On the study more broadly: In a later analysis, the 110 or so validation repertoires were reported to have used the same platform as the approximately 670 first-cohort repertoires.

The data were produced by immunoSEQ multiplex PCR, yet TCRdb's version contains in-frame clones alone and is incomplete. The data show tens of thousands of clones, roughly 90% seen once. Germline loops: CDR1 GTSNPN, CDR2 SVGIG (reference sequence). V dropped 3 bases and J dropped 5; count of bases not matched to a gene: 4. CDR3 length: 15 residues. A note on this clone: Its antigen remains unknown.

The study, taken as a whole, reports: In vitro work confirmed that a few CMV-associated chains recognize CMV antigens. Investigators reported around 150 TCR beta chains as tied to cytomegalovirus.

These donors were members of the approximately 110-subject validation cohort, a group separate from the approximately 670-subject first cohort. The chain combines TRBV30 with TRBJ2-1, with TRBD2 identical over 13 bases. The sequenced material came from PBMCs. This sequence was found in a young man in good health and CMV-seronegative. In DNA form, the CDR3 reads TGTGCCTGGAGCTCCGGGACTAGCGGGAACAATGAGCAGTTCTTC. Amino acids: CAWSSGTSGNNEQFF.